Given below is one T cell receptor (beta chain) in context. Terminally differentiated effector memory CD45RA+ cells were excluded by CCR7 positive selection of CD45RO-negative cells. Profiled with immunoSEQ multiplex PCR; TCRdb holds only in-frame clones, not every one. The sample has roughly 2.1 million clones, about 92% seen once. This sample is drawn from a study of shared clonotypes between healthy human individuals. This TCR derives from a young man in good health. Some clones in this sample may be carry-over from other donors' samples. Sequenced material: naive CD8+ T cells from PBMCs.

The CDR3 is CASSDLTSGSYEQYF. The CDR3 region has the DNA TGTGCCAGCAGTGATTTGACTAGCGGATCCTACGAGCAGTACTTC. V usage is TRBV2 and J usage is TRBJ2-7, with TRBD2 matching over 9 bases. With V trimmed by 3 bases and J by 1 base, 4 bases remained unmatched. The germline V gene has CDR1 SNHLY and CDR2 FYNNEI. This CDR3 comprises 15 residues. The whole variable domain, filled in from reference TRBV2 and TRBJ2-7, reads EPEVTQTPSHQVTQMGQEVILRCVPISNHLYFYWYRQILGQKVEFLVSFYNNEISEKSEIFDDQFSVERPDGSNFTLKIRSTKLEDSAMYFCASSDLTSGSYEQYFGPGTRLTVT.